This T cell receptor (beta chain) was identified during a study of T cells in women clearing cervical HPV infection. Study as a whole: Controls gave blood once infection was undetectable; cases at lesion identification. Study observations and caveats: Unknown T-cell numbers per sample may underlie the richness differences.

Profiling relied on immunoSEQ multiplex PCR, and the TCRdb table lists in-frame clones only, not all of them. Its listing shows 35,000 to 45,000 clones. The CDR3 spans 14 residues. Germline CDR1 and CDR2: SGHRS and YFSETQ. V dropped 6 bases and J dropped 2 bases, with 13 bases sitting between them. To note about this clone: Its antigen is currently unknown. Read sequence stops 3 residues before the CDR3 end, and the germline J gene provides the missing end.

The chain couples TRBV5-1 to TRBJ2-3; D is unresolved. Sequenced: blood buffy coat. The sequence came from a woman aged 18-69 years with a cervical HPV16 infection that either progressed to CIN3+ or cleared (not recorded which). CDR3 DNA, as far as it was read: TGCGCCAGCACCACTTGGGCCATCACAGATACG. It translates to CASTTWAITDT. The whole CDR3 is CASTTWAITDTQYF.